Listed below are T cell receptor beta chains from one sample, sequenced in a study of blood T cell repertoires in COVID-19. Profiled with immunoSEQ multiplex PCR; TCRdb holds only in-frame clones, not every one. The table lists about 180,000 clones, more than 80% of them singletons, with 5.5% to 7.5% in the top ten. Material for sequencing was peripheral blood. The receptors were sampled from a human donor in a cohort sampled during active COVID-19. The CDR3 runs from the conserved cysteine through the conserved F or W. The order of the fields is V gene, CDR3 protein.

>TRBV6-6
CASSPGLAAPYSNQPQHF
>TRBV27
CASSFSSGTASNTGELFF
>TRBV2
CASSEAGQGNTEAFF
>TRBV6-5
CASRIQGYTEAFF
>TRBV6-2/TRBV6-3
CASSYLGQPKSYEQYF
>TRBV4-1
CASSPSGTGTEKLFF
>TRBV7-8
CASSLTGGIDTEAFF
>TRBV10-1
CASSSSGTGYAFF
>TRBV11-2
CASSFGQGIYEQYF
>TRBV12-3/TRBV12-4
CASSLIQGSEAFF
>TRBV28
CASSTTGEDSPLHF
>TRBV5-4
CASSSSGAGELFF
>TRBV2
CASSGPGQRSEQYF
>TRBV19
CASAHSGGYTF
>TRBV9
CASSVAGKRREQYF
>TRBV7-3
CASSLSGLMASHSGELFF